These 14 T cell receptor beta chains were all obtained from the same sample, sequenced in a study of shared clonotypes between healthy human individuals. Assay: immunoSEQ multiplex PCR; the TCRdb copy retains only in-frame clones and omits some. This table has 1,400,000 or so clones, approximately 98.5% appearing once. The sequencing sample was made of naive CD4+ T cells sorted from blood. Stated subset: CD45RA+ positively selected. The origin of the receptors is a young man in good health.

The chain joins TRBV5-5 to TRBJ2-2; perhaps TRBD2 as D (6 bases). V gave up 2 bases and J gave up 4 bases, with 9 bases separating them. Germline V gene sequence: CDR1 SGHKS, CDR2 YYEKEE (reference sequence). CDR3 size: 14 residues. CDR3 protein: CASSFWDSTGELFF. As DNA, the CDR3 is TGTGCCAGCAGCTTTTGGGACTCCACCGGGGAGCTGTTTTTT.

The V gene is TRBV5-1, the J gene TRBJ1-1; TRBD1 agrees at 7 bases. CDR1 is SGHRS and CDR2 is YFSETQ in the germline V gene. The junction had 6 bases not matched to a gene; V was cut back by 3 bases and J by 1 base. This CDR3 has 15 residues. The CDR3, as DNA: TGCGCCAGCAGCTCAGGAGGGGGCGAGAACACTGAAGCTTTCTTT. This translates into CASSSGGGENTEAFF.

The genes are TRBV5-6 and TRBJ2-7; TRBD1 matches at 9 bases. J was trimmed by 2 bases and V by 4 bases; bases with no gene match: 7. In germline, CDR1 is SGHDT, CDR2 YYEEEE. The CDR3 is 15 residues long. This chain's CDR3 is CASSTGGSRAYEQYF. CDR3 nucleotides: TGTGCCAGCAGCACAGGGGGCTCCCGGGCCTACGAGCAGTACTTC.

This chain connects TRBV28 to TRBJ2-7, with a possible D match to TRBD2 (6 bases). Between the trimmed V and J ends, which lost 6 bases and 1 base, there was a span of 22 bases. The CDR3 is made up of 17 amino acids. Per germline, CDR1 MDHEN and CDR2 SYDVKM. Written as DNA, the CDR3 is TGTGCCAGCAGACGGCGGGGAGCTGACTGGGAATCCTACGAGCAGTACTTC. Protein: CASRRRGADWESYEQYF.

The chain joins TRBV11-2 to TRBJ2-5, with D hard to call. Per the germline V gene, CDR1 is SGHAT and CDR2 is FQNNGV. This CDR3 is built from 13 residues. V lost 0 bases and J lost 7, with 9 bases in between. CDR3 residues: CASSLDRWGTQYF. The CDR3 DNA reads TGTGCCAGCAGCTTAGATAGGTGGGGGACCCAGTACTTC. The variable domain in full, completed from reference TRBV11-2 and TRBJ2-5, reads EAGVAQSPRYKIIEKRQSVAFWCNPISGHATLYWYQQILGQGPKLLIQFQNNGVVDDSQLPKDRFSAERLKGVDSTLKIQPAKLEDSAVYLCASSLDRWGTQYFGPGTRLLVL.

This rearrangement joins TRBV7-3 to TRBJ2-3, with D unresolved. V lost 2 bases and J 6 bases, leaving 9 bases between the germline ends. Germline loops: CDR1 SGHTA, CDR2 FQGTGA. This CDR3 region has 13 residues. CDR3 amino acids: CASSLDWQDTQYF. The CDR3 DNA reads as TGTGCCAGCAGCTTAGATTGGCAGGATACGCAGTATTTT.

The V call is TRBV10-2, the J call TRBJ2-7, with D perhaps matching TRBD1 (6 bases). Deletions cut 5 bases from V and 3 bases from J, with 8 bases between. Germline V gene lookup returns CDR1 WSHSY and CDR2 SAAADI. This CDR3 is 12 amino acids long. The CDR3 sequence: CASSLQGYEQYF. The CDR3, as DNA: TGCGCCAGCAGTCTACAGGGCTACGAGCAGTACTTC.

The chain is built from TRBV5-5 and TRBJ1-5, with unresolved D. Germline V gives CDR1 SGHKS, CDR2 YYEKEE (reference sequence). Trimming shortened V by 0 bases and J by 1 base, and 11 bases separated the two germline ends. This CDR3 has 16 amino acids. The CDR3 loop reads CASSLVGGLSNQPQHF. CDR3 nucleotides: TGTGCCAGCAGCTTGGTCGGAGGCCTAAGCAATCAGCCCCAGCATTTT.

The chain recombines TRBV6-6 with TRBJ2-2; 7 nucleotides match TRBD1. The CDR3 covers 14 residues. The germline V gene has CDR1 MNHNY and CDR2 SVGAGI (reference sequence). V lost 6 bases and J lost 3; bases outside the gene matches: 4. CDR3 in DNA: TGTGCCAGCAGACAGACAGGGTACACCGGGGAGCTGTTTTTT. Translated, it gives CASRQTGYTGELFF.

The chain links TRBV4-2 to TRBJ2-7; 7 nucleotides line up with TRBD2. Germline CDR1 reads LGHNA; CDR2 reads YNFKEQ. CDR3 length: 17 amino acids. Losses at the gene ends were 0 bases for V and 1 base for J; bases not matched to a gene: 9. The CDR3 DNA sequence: TGTGCCAGCAGCCAAGATCCCGCAGCGGGGACTTCCTACGAGCAGTACTTC. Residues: CASSQDPAAGTSYEQYF.

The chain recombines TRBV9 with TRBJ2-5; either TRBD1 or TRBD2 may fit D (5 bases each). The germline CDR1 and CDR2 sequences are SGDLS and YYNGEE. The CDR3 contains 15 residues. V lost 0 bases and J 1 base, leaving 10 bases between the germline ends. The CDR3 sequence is CASSVGLGVQETQYF. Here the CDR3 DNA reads TGTGCCAGCAGCGTAGGTCTGGGGGTCCAAGAGACCCAGTACTTC.

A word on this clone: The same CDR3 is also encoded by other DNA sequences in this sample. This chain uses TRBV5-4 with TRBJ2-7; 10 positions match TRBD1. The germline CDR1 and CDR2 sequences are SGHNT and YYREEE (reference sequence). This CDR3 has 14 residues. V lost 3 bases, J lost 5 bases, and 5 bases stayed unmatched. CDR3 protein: CASSSGQGRDEQYF. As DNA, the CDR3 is TGTGCCAGCAGCTCGGGACAGGGGCGGGACGAGCAGTACTTC.

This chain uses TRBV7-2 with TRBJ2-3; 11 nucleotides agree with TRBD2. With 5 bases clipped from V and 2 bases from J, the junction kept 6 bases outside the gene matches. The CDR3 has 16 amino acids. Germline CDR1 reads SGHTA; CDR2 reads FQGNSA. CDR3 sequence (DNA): TGTGCCAGCAGCGTGGGACTAGCGGTTTTCACAGATACGCAGTATTTT. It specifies CASSVGLAVFTDTQYF.

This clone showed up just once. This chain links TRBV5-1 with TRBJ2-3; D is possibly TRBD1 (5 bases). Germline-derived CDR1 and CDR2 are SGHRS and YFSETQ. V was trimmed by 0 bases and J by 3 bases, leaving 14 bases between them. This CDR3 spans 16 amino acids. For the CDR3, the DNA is TGCGCCAGCAGCTTGGTACCAAGGGGCGCGACAGATACGCAGTATTTT. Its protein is CASSLVPRGATDTQYF.